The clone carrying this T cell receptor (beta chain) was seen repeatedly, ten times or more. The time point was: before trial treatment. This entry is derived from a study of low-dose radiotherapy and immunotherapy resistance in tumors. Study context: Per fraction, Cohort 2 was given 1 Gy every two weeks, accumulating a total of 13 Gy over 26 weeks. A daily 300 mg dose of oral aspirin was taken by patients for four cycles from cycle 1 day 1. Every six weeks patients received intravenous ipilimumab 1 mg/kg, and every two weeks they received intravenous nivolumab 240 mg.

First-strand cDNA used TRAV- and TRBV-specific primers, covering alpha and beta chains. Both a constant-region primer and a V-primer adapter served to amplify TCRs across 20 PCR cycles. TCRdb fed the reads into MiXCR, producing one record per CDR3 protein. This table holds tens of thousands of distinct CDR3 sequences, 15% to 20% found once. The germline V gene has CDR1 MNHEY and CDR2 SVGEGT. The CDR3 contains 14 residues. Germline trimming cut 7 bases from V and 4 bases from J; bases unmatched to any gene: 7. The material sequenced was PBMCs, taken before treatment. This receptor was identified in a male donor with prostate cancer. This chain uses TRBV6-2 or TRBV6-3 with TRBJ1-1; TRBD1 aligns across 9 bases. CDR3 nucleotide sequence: TGTGCCAGCAACACAGGGGGCGAGGGCACTGAAGCTTTCTTT. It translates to CASNTGGEGTEAFF.